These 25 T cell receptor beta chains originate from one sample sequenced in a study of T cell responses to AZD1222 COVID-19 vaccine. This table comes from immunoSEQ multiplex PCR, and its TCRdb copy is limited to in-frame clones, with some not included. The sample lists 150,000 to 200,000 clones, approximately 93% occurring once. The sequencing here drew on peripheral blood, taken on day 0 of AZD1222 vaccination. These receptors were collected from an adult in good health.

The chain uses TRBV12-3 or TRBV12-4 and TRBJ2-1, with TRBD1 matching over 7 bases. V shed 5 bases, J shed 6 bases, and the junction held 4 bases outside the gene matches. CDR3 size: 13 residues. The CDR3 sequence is CASSPTGPNEQFF. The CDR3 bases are TGTGCCAGCAGTCCGACAGGGCCCAATGAGCAGTTCTTC.

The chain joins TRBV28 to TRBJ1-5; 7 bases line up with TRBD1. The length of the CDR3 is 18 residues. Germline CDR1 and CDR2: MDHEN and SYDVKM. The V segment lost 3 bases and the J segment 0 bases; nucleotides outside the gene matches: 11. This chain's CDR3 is CASSLVGTEAFSNQPQHF. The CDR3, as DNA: TGTGCCAGCAGTTTGGTGGGGACAGAAGCCTTTAGCAATCAGCCCCAGCATTTT.

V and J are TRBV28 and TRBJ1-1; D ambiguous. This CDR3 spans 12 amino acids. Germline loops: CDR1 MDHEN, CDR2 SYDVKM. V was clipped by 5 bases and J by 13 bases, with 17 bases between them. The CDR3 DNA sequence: TGTGCCAGCAGTACTGCGCTGACGGGAGGTTTCTTT. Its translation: CASSTALTGGFF. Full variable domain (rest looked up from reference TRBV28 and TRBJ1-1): DVKVTQSSRYLVKRTGEKVFLECVQDMDHENMFWYRQDPGLGLRLIYFSYDVKMKEKGDIPEGYSVSREKKERFSLILESASTNQTSMYLCASSTALTGGFFGQGTRLTVV.

CDR3 bases: TGTGCCAGCAGTTTAGTAGCAGATACGCAGTATTTT. It encodes CASSLVADTQYF. The chain employs TRBV12-3 or TRBV12-4 and TRBJ2-3; D not resolved. This CDR3 contains 12 residues. Trimming took off 1 base at V and 4 bases at J, with 3 bases between the two ends.

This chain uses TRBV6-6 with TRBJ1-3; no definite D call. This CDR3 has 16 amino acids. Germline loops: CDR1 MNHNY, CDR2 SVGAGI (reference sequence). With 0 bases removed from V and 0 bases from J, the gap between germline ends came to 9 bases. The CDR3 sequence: CASSYSWQFSGNTIYF. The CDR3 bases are TGTGCCAGCAGTTACTCATGGCAGTTCTCTGGAAACACCATATATTTT.

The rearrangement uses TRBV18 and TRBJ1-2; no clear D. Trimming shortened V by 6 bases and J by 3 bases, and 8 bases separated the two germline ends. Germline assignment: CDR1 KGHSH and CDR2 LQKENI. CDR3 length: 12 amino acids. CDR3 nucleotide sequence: TGTGCCAGCTCTTCAAGGGACTATGGCTACACCTTC. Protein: CASSSRDYGYTF.

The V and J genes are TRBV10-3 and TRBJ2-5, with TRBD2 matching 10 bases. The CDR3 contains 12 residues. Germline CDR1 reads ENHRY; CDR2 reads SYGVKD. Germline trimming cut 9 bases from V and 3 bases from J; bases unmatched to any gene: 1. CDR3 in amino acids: CAIGLAEETQYF. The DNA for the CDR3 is TGTGCCATAGGACTAGCGGAAGAGACCCAGTACTTC.

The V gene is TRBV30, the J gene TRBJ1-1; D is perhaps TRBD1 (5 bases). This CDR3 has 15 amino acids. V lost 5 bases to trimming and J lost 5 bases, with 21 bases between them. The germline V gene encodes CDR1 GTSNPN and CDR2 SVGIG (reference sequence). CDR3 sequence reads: CAWGSTGARLTEAFF. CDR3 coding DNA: TGTGCCTGGGGGTCCACCGGGGCACGATTAACTGAAGCTTTCTTT.

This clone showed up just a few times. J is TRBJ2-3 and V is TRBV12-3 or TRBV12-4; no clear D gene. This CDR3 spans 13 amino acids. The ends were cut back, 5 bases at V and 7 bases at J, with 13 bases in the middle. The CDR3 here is CASSRADPHTQYF. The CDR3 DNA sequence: TGTGCCAGCAGTCGGGCCGATCCGCATACGCAGTATTTT.

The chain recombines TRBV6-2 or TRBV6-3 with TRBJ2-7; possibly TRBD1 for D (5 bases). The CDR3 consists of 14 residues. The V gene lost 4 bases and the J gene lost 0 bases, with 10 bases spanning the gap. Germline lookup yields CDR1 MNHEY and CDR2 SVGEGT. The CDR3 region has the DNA TGTGCCAGCAGTTTCGGACAAGGCTCCTACGAGCAGTACTTC. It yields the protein CASSFGQGSYEQYF.

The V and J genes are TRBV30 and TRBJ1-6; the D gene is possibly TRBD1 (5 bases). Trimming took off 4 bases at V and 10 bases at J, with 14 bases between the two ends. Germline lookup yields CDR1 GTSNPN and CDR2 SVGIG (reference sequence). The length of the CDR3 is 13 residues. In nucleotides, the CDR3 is TGTGCCTGGAACCTCCAGGGCAGGTCACCCCTCCACTTT. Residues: CAWNLQGRSPLHF.

The DNA of the CDR3 is TGTGCCAGCAGTTACTCGACCGCTAACTATGGCTACACCTTC. Protein sequence: CASSYSTANYGYTF. V is TRBV6-5 and J is TRBJ1-2; D remains unclear. The CDR3 runs to 14 residues. The V end was cut by 0 bases, the J end by 0 bases, with 5 bases between. In germline, CDR1 is MNHEY, CDR2 SVGAGI.

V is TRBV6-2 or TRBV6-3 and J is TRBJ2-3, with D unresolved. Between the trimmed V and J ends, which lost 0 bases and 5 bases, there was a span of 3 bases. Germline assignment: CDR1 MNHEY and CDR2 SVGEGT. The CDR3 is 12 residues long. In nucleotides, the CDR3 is TGTGCCAGCAGTTACTCGAAAGATACGCAGTATTTT. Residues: CASSYSKDTQYF.

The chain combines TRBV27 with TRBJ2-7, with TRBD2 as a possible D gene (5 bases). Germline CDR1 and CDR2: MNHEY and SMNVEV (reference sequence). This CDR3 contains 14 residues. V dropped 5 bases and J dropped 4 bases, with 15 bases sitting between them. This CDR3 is CASSRSLSGYEQYF. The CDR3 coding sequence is TGTGCCAGCAGTCGTAGCCTCTCGGGGTACGAGCAGTACTTC.

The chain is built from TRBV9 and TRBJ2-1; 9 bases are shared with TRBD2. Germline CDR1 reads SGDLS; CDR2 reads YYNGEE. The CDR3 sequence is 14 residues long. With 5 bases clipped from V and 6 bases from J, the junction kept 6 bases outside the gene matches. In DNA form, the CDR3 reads TGTGCCAGCAGTGCTAGCGGGGCGATCAATGAGCAGTTCTTC. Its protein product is CASSASGAINEQFF.

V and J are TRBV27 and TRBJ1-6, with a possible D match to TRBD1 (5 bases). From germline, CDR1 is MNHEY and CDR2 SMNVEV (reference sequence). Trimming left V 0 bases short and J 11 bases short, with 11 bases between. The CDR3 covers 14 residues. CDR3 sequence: CASSLSGGAAPLHF. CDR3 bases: TGTGCCAGCAGTTTATCGGGAGGGGCGGCACCCCTCCACTTT.

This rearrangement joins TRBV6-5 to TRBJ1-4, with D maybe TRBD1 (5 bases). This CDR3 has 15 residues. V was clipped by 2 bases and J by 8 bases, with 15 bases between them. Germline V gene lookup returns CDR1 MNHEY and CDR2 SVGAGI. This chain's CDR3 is CASSYGAAQEEKLFF. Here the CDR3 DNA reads TGTGCCAGCAGTTACGGGGCCGCACAGGAGGAAAAACTGTTTTTT.

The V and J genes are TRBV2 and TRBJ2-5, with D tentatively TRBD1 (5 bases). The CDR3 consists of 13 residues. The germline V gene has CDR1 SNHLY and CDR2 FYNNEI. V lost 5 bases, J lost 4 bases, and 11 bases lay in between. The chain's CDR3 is CASSLRVRETQYF. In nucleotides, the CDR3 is TGTGCCAGCAGTCTCAGGGTTCGAGAGACCCAGTACTTC.

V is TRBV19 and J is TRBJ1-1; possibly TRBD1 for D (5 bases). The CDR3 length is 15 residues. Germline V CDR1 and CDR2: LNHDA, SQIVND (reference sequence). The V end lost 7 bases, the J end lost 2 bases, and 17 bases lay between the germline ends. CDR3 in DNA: TGTGCCAGTAAACCAGACCCAGGGAGAAACACTGAAGCTTTCTTT. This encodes CASKPDPGRNTEAFF. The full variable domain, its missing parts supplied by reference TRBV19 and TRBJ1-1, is DGGITQSPKYLFRKEGQNVTLSCEQNLNHDAMYWYRQDPGQGLRLIYYSQIVNDFQKGDIAEGYSVSREKKESFPLTVTSAQKNPTAFYLCASKPDPGRNTEAFFGQGTRLTVV.

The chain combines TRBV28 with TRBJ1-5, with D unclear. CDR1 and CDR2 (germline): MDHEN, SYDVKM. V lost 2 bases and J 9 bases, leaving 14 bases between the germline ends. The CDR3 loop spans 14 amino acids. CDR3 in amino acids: CASSLGGSMLPQHF. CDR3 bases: TGTGCCAGCAGTTTAGGCGGTTCAATGTTGCCCCAGCATTTT.

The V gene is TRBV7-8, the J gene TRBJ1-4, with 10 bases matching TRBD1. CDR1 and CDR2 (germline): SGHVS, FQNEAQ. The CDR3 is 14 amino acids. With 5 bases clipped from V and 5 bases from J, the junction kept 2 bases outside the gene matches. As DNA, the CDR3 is TGTGCCAGCAGCCCGGGACAGGGGAATGAAAAACTGTTTTTT. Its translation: CASSPGQGNEKLFF.

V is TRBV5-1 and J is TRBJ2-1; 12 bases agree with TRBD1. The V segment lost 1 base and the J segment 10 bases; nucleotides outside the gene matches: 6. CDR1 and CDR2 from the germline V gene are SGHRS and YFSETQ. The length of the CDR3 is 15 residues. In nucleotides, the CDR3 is TGCGCCAGCAGCTTGCCGGGACAGGGGGCTAACGAGCAGTTCTTC. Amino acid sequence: CASSLPGQGANEQFF.

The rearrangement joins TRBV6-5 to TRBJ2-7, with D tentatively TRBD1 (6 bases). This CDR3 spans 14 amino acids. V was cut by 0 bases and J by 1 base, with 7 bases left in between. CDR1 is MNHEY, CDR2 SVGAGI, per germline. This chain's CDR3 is CASSYSGQSYEQYF. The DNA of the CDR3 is TGTGCCAGCAGTTACTCGGGACAATCCTACGAGCAGTACTTC.

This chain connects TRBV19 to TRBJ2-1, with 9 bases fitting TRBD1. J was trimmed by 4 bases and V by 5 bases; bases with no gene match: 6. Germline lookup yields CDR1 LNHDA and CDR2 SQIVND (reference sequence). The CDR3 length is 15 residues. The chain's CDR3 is CASSVKGTGYNEQFF. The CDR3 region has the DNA TGTGCCAGTAGTGTGAAGGGGACAGGGTACAATGAGCAGTTCTTC.

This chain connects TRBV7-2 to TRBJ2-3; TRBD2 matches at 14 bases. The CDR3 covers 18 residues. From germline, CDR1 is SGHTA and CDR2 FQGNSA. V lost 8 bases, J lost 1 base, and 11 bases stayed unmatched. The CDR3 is CASRRGLAGDRGTDTQYF. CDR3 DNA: TGTGCCAGCCGCAGGGGACTAGCGGGGGACCGTGGCACAGATACGCAGTATTTT.